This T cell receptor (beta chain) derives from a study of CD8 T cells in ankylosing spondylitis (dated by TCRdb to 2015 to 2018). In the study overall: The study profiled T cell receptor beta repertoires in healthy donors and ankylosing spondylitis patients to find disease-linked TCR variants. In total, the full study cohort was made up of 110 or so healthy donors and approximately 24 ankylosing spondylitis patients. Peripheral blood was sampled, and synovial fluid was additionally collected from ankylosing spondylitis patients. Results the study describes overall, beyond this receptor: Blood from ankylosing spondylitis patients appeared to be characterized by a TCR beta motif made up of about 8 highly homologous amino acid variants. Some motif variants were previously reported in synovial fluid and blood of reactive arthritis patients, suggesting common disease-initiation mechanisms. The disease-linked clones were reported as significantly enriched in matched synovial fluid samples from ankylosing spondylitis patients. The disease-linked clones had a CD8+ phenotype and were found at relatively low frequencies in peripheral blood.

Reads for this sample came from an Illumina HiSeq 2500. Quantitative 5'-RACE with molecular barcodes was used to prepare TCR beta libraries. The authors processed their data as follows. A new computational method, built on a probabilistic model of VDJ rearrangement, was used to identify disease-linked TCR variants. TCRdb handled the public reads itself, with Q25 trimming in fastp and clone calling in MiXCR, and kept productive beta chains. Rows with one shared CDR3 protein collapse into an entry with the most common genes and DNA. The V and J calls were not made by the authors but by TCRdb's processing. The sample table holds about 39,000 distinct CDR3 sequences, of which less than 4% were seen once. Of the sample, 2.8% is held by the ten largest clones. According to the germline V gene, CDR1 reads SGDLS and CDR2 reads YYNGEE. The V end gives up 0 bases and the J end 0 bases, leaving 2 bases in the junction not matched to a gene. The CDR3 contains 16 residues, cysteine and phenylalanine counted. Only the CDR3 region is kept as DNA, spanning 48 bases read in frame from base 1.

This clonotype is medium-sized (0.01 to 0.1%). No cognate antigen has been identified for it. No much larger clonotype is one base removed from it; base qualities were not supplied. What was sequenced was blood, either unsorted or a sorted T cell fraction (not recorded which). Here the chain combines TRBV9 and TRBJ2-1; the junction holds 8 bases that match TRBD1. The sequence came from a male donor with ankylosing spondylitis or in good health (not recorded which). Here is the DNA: TGTGCCAGCAGCGTAGTAGGACAGGGCTCCTACAATGAGCAGTTCTTC. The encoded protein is CASSVVGQGSYNEQFF.